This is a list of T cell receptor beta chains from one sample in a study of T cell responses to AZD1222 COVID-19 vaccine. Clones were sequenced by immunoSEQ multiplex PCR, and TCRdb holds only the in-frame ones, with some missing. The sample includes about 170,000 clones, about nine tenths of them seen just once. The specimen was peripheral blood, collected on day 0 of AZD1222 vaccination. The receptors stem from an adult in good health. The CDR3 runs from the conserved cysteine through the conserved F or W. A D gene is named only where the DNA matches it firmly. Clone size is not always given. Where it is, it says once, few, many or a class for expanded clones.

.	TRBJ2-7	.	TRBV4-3	CASSQDRGREQYF	TGCGCCAGCAGCCAAGATCGGGGGCGCGAGCAGTACTTC
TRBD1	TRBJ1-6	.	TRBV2	CASSWTGGNSPLHF	TGTGCCAGCAGTTGGACAGGGGGCAATTCACCCCTCCACTTT
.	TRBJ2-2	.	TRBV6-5	CASSYSGPSTGELFF	TGTGCCAGCAGTTACTCGGGACCCTCAACCGGGGAGCTGTTTTTT
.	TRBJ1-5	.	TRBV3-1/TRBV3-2	CASSQVVRGPQHF	TGTGCCAGCAGCCAGGTTGTCCGTGGGCCCCAGCATTTT
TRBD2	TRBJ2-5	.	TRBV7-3	CASSSRERGGQETQYF	TGTGCCAGCAGCTCAAGGGAGCGGGGGGGCCAAGAGACCCAGTACTTC
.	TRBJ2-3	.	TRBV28	CASSSSPGRMDF	TGTGCCAGCAGTTCCTCGCCGGGACGCATGGATTTT
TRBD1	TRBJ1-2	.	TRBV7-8	CASSIDREDGYTF	TGTGCCAGCAGCATAGACAGGGAAGATGGCTACACCTTC
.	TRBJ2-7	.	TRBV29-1	CSVEAPGRGSSREQYF	TGCAGCGTTGAAGCGCCCGGAAGGGGGTCCAGCCGAGAGCAGTACTTC
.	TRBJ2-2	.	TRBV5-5	CASSLRNTGELFF	TGTGCCAGCAGCTTACGGAACACCGGGGAGCTGTTTTTT
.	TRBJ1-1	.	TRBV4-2	CASSLKAFF	TGTGCCAGCAGCCTTAAAGCTTTCTTT
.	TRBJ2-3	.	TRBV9	CASSGLRGRDTQYF	TGTGCCAGCAGCGGGCTTAGGGGTAGAGATACGCAGTATTTT
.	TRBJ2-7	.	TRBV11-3	CASSLGRGSSYEQYF	TGTGCCAGCAGCCTTGGCAGGGGAAGCTCCTACGAGCAGTACTTC
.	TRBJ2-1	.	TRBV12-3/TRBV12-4	CASSPLVGNEQFF	TGTGCCAGCAGTCCCCTGGTGGGAAATGAGCAGTTCTTC
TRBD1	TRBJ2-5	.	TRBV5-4	CASSRRTGEVETQYF	TGTGCCAGCAGCAGAAGGACAGGGGAGGTAGAGACCCAGTACTTC
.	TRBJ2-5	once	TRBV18	CASSRTPDGTQYF	TGTGCCAGCTCAAGGACCCCGGACGGGACCCAGTACTTC
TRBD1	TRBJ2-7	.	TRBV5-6	CASSNDRGHIGNEQYF	TGTGCCAGCAGCAACGACAGGGGGCATATAGGTAACGAGCAGTACTTC
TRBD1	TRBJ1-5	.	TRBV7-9	CASSALIGTGVTVNQPQHF	TGTGCCAGCAGCGCACTTATCGGGACAGGGGTTACAGTCAACCAGCCCCAGCATTTT
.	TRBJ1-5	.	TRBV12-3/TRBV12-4	CASSLLGNQPQHF	TGTGCCAGCAGTCTTTTGGGCAATCAGCCCCAGCATTTT
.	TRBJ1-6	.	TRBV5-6	CASSLRTTGGRHSPLHF	TGTGCCAGCAGCTTGAGGACGACTGGGGGGCGGCATTCACCCCTCCACTTT
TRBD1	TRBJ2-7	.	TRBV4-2	CASSQDRAGGYEQYF	TGTGCCAGCAGCCAAGATAGGGCAGGGGGCTACGAGCAGTACTTC
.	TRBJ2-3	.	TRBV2	CASNPSPSTDTQYF	TGTGCCAGCAACCCGTCCCCCAGCACAGATACGCAGTATTTT
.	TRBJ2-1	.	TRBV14	CASSHVATFDNEQFF	TGTGCCAGCAGCCATGTAGCGACATTTGACAATGAGCAGTTCTTC
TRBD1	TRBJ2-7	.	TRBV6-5	CASKGTEASYEQYF	TGTGCCAGCAAAGGGACAGAGGCCTCCTACGAGCAGTACTTC
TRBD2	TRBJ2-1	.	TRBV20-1	CSASGSGGASYNEQFF	TGCAGTGCTAGTGGGAGCGGGGGGGCCTCCTACAATGAGCAGTTCTTC
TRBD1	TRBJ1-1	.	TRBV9	CASSRTGSPEAFF	TGTGCCAGCAGCCGGACAGGATCACCTGAAGCTTTCTTT
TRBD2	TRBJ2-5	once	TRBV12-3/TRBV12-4	CASSLGGLETQYF	TGTGCCAGCAGTTTGGGGGGGTTAGAGACCCAGTACTTC
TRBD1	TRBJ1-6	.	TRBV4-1	CASSQESPPTGVNSPLHF	TGCGCCAGCAGCCAAGAGTCTCCCCCGACAGGGGTCAATTCACCCCTCCACTTT
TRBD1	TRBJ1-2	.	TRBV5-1	CASRHNDRADGYTF	TGCGCCAGCCGCCACAACGACAGGGCTGATGGCTACACCTTC
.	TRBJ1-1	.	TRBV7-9	CASSLGTNARAFF	TGTGCCAGCAGCTTAGGTACGAATGCGAGAGCTTTCTTT
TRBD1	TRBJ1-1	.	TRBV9	CASSVRDRVTEAFF	TGTGCCAGCAGCGTAAGGGACAGGGTCACTGAAGCTTTCTTT
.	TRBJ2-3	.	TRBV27	CASKVAGRGGNTQYF	TGTGCCAGCAAGGTTGCTGGACGGGGAGGAAATACGCAGTATTTT
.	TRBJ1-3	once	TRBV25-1	CASTTGVLNTIYF	TGTGCCAGCACCACCGGGGTTCTCAACACCATATATTTT
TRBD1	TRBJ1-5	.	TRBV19	CASSILTGGNQPQHF	TGTGCCAGTAGTATCTTAACAGGGGGGAATCAGCCCCAGCATTTT
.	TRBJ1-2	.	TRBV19	CASRTQGKPFYGYTF	TGTGCCAGTCGGACACAGGGTAAGCCTTTTTACGGCTACACCTTC
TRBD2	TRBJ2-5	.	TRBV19	CASSITSGGVAGQETQYF	TGTGCCAGTAGTATAACTAGCGGGGGGGTCGCCGGCCAAGAGACCCAGTACTTC